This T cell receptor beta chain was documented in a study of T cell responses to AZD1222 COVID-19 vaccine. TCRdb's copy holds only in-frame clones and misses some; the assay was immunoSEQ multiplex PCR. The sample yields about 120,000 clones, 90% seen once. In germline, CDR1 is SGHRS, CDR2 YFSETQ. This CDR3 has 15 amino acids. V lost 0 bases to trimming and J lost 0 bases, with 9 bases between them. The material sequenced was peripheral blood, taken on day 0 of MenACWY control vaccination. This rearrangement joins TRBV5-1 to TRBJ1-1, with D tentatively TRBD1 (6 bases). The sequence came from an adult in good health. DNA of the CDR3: TGCGCCAGCAGCTTGGCGGGACACATGAACACTGAAGCTTTCTTT. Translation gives CASSLAGHMNTEAFF.